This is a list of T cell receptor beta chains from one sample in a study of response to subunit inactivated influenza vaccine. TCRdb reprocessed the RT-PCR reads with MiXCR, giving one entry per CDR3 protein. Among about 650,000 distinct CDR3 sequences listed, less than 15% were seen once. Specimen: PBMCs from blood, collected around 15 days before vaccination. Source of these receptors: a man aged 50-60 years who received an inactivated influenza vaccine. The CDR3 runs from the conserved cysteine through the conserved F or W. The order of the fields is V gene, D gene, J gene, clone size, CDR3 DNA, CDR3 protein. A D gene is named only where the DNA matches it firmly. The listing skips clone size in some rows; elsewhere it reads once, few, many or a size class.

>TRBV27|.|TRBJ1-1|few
TGTGCCAGCAGTAAGATTTCCCAGGGAGAAGCTTTCTTT
CASSKISQGEAFF
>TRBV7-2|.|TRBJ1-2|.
TGTGCCAGCAGCTTACCAACCAGGGAGGGGGATGGCTACACCTTC
CASSLPTREGDGYTF
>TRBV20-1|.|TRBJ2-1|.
TGCAGTGCCCTCCCCTCTACCAGTGTCTATGAGCAGTTCTTC
CSALPSTSVYEQFF
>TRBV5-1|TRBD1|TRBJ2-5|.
TGCGCCAGCAGCAGGACAGGTCCAGGGGCCCAGTACTTC
CASSRTGPGAQYF
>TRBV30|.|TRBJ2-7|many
TGTGCCTGGAGCAAAGGGACTCCCCGCGAGCAGTACTTC
CAWSKGTPREQYF
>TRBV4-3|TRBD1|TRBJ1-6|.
TGCGCCAGCAGCCAGAAGACAGGGAAGGGTTCACCCCTCCACTTT
CASSQKTGKGSPLHF
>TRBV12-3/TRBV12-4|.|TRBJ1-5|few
TGTGCCAGCAGTTTGATAAAGGATAGCAATCAGCCCCAGCATTTT
CASSLIKDSNQPQHF
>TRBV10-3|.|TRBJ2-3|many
TGTGCCACGCGGGACACCCGCACAGATACGCAGTATTTT
CATRDTRTDTQYF
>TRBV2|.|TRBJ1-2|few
TGTGCCAGCAGTGAAAGCGGATTTCGCGGCTACACCTTC
CASSESGFRGYTF
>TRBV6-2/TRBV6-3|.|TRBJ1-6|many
TGTGCCAGCAGTTGGATTGACTATAATTCACCCCTCCACTTT
CASSWIDYNSPLHF
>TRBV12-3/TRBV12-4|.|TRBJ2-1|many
TGTGCCAGCAGTTTAGTAGGTTACCCCAATGAGCAGTTCTTC
CASSLVGYPNEQFF
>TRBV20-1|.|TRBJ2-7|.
TGCAGTGCTAAGGGGGAGAATCGCATCTACGAGCAGTACTTC
CSAKGENRIYEQYF
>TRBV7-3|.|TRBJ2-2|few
TGTGCCAGCAGCCGGAGAGGGACACAGAACACCGGGGAGCTGTTTTTT
CASSRRGTQNTGELFF
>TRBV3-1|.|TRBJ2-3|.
TGTGCCAGCAGCCAGACCTACACAGATACGCAGTATTTT
CASSQTYTDTQYF
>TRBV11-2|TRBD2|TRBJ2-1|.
TGTGCCAGCAGCGAGCGGGAGGGCCTCGAGCAGTTCTTC
CASSEREGLEQFF
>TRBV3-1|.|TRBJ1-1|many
TGTGCCAGCAGCCGGGGGGGGAACACTGAAGCTTTCTTT
CASSRGGNTEAFF
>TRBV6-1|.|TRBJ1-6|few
TGTGCCAGCAGCCCCGTCTCCGTTGGGGATAATTCACCCCTCCACTTT
CASSPVSVGDNSPLHF
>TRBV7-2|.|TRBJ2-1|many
TGTGCCAGCAGCAGACGGCAAAACAATGAGCAGTTCTTC
CASSRRQNNEQFF
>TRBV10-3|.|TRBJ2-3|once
TGTGCCATCAGATTGGACGGAGTAAGGACAGATACGCAGTATTTT
CAIRLDGVRTDTQYF
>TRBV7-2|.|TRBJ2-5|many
TGTGCCAGCAGCCCTAGTTCCAAAGAGACCCAGTACTTC
CASSPSSKETQYF
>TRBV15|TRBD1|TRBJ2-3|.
TGTGCCACCAGTACCCTGGACAGGGTTACGGGGACCTCCACAGATACGCAGTATTTT
CATSTLDRVTGTSTDTQYF
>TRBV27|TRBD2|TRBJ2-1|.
TGTGCCAGCAGTCGGATAGCGGGAGGGCCCTACAATGAGCAGTTCTTC
CASSRIAGGPYNEQFF
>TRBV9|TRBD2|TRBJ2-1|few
TGTGCCAGCAGCGTAGTTCCAGCGGGAGCTAGAAATGAGCAGTTCTTC
CASSVVPAGARNEQFF
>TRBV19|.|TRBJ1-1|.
TGTGCCAGAAGTATAGGCGAAAGGGCTGAAGCTTTCTTT
CARSIGERAEAFF
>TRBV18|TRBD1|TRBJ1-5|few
TGTGCCAGCTCACGGACAGGGGACGGCAATCAGCCCCAGCATTTT
CASSRTGDGNQPQHF
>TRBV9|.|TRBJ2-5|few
TGTGCCAGCAGCGTAGTGATGGGCAGGCGCCCCTTCCAAGAGACCCAGTACTTC
CASSVVMGRRPFQETQYF
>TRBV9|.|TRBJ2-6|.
TGTGCCAGCAGCGGCAGGGTTGGGGCCAACGTCCTGACTTTC
CASSGRVGANVLTF
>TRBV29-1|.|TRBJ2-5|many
TGCAGCGTTGAAGATAGCTCCGGGGGAATGGCACAGTACTTC
CSVEDSSGGMAQYF
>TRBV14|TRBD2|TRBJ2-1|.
TGTGCCAGCAGCCTCGGAGCGGGAGTGTATTACAATGAGCAGTTCTTC
CASSLGAGVYYNEQFF
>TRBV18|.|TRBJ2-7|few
TGTGCCAGCTCACCATTCACGGGGGGACAGTCCTACGAGCAGTACTTC
CASSPFTGGQSYEQYF
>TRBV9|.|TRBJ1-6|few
TGTGCCAGCAGCGCCGGGACGTTTAATTCACCCCTCCACTTT
CASSAGTFNSPLHF
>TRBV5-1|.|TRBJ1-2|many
TGCGCCAGCTTCGGGGGGTCTCCTCCCCCTTCAATTGTGCTTTTCTATGGCTACACCTTC
CASFGGSPPPSIVLFYGYTF
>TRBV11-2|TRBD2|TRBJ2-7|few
TGTGCCAGCAGCCCCCGCCAGGCGGGGGGGTCCTACGAGCAGTACTTC
CASSPRQAGGSYEQYF
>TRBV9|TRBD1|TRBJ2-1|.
TGTGCCAGCAGCGACCGGGACAGGGGTTACAATGAGCAGTTCTTC
CASSDRDRGYNEQFF
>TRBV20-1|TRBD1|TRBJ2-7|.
TGCAGTGCTTCTAGGCGGACAGGGAACCCCTACGAGCAGTACTTC
CSASRRTGNPYEQYF
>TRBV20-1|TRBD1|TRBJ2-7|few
TGCAGTGCTCAACAGGGGATTGAGCAGTACTTC
CSAQQGIEQYF
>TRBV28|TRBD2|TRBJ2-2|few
TGTGCCAGCACCCCCGCGCAGGGTCTAGCGGCTAACACCGGGGAGCTGTTTTTT
CASTPAQGLAANTGELFF
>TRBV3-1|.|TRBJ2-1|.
TGTGCCAGCAGCCATGAGGGTTCCTACAATGAGCAGTTCTTC
CASSHEGSYNEQFF
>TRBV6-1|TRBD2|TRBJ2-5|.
TGTGCCAGCAGCCCCCGGACTAGCGGAGAGACCCAGTACTTC
CASSPRTSGETQYF
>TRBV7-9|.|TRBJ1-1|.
TGTGCCAGCAGCTTATACAGAACTGAAGCTTTCTTT
CASSLYRTEAFF
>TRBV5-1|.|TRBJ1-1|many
TGCGCCAGCAGCATACAAGAGAACACTGAAGCTTTCTTT
CASSIQENTEAFF
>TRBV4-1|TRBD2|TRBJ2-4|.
TGCGCCAGCAGCCAAGTTAGCGGGGGAAAAAACATTCAGTACTTC
CASSQVSGGKNIQYF
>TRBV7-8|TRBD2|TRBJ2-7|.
TGTGCCAGCAGCTTAGCATCCCGGACTAGCGGGGGGGCCTCCTACGAGCAGTACTTC
CASSLASRTSGGASYEQYF
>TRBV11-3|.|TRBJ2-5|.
TGTGCCAGCAGCTTAGGCACCCTGGCCGGGATTCAAGAGACCCAGTACTTC
CASSLGTLAGIQETQYF
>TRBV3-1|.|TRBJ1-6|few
TGTGCCAGCAGCCAAGTGTCAGCAAATTCACCCCTCCACTTT
CASSQVSANSPLHF
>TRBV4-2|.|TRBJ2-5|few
TGTGCCAGCAGCCCCCGTCTCGGAGAGACCCAGTACTTC
CASSPRLGETQYF
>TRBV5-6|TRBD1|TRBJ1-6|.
TGTGCCAGCAGCTGGGACAGGGTAGCTTCACCCCTCCACTTT
CASSWDRVASPLHF
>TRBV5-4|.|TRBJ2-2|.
TGTGCCAGCAGCTTGGGGAGGCTAGCAAACACCGGGGAGCTGTTTTTT
CASSLGRLANTGELFF